This TCR beta chain came from a study of T-cell memory formation after mild COVID-19. TCRdb ran MiXCR on the 5' RACE reads and lists one entry per CDR3 protein. The sample lists roughly 500,000 distinct CDR3 sequences; around 21% were seen once. Germline V lookup: CDR1 LNHDA, CDR2 SQIVND (reference sequence). The CDR3 extends over 14 amino acids. Between the trimmed V and J ends, which lost 3 bases and 0 bases, there was a span of 5 bases. This TCR came from an adult woman who had mild COVID-19 (a few samples of this study predate the infection). Cell type and time point are not known. The rearrangement links TRBV19 to TRBJ2-2; no clear D gene. Sequencing was carried out using PBMCs or a T cell subset sorted from them (not recorded which). The CDR3 DNA reads as TGTGCCAGTAGTATGGGATCGAACACCGGGGAGCTGTTTTTT. Its protein product is CASSMGSNTGELFF. Full variable domain (outside the CDR3, taken from reference TRBV19 and TRBJ2-2): DGGITQSPKYLFRKEGQNVTLSCEQNLNHDAMYWYRQDPGQGLRLIYYSQIVNDFQKGDIAEGYSVSREKKESFPLTVTSAQKNPTAFYLCASSMGSNTGELFFGEGSRLTVL.